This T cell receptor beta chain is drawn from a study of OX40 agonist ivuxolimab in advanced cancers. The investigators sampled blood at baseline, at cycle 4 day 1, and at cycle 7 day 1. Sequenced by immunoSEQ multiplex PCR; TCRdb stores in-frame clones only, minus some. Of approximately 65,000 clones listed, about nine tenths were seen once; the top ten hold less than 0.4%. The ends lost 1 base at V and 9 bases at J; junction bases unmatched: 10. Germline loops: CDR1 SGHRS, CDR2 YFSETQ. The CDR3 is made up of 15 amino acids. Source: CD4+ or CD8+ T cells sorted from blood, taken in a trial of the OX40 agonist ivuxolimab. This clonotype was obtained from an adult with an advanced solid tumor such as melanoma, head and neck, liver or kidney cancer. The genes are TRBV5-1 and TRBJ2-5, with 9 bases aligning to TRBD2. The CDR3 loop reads CASSLRAGGFVAQYF. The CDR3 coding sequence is TGCGCCAGCAGCTTGAGAGCGGGGGGCTTCGTGGCCCAGTACTTC.